A selection of T cell receptor beta chains follows, all from one sample in a study of T cells in Graves' hyperthyroidism and ophthalmopathy. One entry per CDR3 protein results from TCRdb running MiXCR on the multiplex PCR reads. Of roughly 500,000 distinct CDR3 sequences in the sample, 40% to 55% were seen once. The sequenced sample was peripheral blood or thyroid tissue (not recorded which). The source of these receptors is an adult woman with Graves' disease, either hyperthyroidism or ophthalmopathy (not recorded which). Both conserved end residues are part of each CDR3. Each record gives: clone size, V gene, CDR3 protein. Clone sizes are given selectively: once, few, many, or a class where the clone is expanded.

abundance: many; v_gene: TRBV19; CDR3aa: CASSSTGGRHQPQHF
abundance: -; v_gene: TRBV7-8; CDR3aa: CASSLDPTSVSSYEQYF
abundance: -; v_gene: TRBV2; CDR3aa: CASMQRWETQYF
abundance: -; v_gene: TRBV19; CDR3aa: CASSFSRSTEAFF
abundance: -; v_gene: TRBV7-8; CDR3aa: CASSWNREGYGYTF
abundance: many; v_gene: TRBV28; CDR3aa: CASSSGGGNGYTF
abundance: -; v_gene: TRBV13; CDR3aa: CASSWANQETQYF
abundance: -; v_gene: TRBV20-1; CDR3aa: CSARGDWNQPQHF
abundance: -; v_gene: TRBV19; CDR3aa: CASSPTPRVYTEAFF
abundance: -; v_gene: TRBV5-1; CDR3aa: CASSLGGGLFF
abundance: -; v_gene: TRBV6-1; CDR3aa: CAGMSGDTSYEQYF
abundance: -; v_gene: TRBV11-2; CDR3aa: CASSSQPGGHTGELFF
abundance: -; v_gene: TRBV7-8; CDR3aa: CASSSDRNEQYF
abundance: -; v_gene: TRBV12-3/TRBV12-4; CDR3aa: CATGTANNQPQHF
abundance: -; v_gene: TRBV10-3; CDR3aa: CAISVGSGRAQHF
abundance: -; v_gene: TRBV10-2; CDR3aa: CASSDRAHGKYGYTF
abundance: -; v_gene: TRBV7-6; CDR3aa: CASSDPAGLKAFF
abundance: many; v_gene: TRBV20-1; CDR3aa: CSAGETDYEQYF
abundance: many; v_gene: TRBV19; CDR3aa: CASSLNLATNEKLFF